Listed below are T cell receptor beta chains from one sample, sequenced in a study of cytomegalovirus exposure and HLA in healthy donors. Libraries were prepared by immunoSEQ multiplex PCR; TCRdb keeps only in-frame clonotypes and omits some of them. This sample has around 99,000 clones, with roughly two thirds found just once. Sequencing used PBMCs. These receptors came from a man aged 35 to 55 in good health and CMV-seronegative. CDR3s include the opening cysteine and the closing phenylalanine or tryptophan. The order of the fields is clone size, D gene, J gene, CDR3 length, V gene, CDR3 protein, CDR3 DNA. A D gene is named only where the DNA matches it firmly. Clone size is given for some rows only: seen once, a few or many times, or a class if the clone is expanded.

size: .
D: .
J: TRBJ2-7
length: 13
V: TRBV7-2
CDR3: CASSLGRDYEQYF
DNA: TGTGCCAGCAGCTTAGGGCGGGACTACGAGCAGTACTTC

size: .
D: TRBD1
J: TRBJ2-1
length: 12
V: TRBV2
CDR3: CASKTGGYEQFF
DNA: TGTGCCAGTAAGACAGGGGGCTATGAGCAGTTCTTC

size: .
D: TRBD1
J: TRBJ1-2
length: 13
V: TRBV4-1
CDR3: CASSLTGQGGYTF
DNA: TGCGCCAGCAGTCTCACGGGACAGGGAGGCTACACCTTC

size: .
D: TRBD1
J: TRBJ1-4
length: 15
V: TRBV7-2
CDR3: CASSPTGQGGEKLFF
DNA: TGTGCCAGCAGCCCCACGGGACAGGGGGGCGAAAAACTGTTTTTT

size: .
D: TRBD2
J: TRBJ2-2
length: 16
V: TRBV7-2
CDR3: CASSTAGLGITGELFF
DNA: TGTGCCAGCAGCACAGCGGGACTAGGGATCACCGGGGAGCTGTTTTTT

size: once
D: TRBD2
J: TRBJ2-1
length: 15
V: TRBV7-9
CDR3: CASSPMGSGGRFEFF
DNA: TGTGCCAGCAGCCCCATGGGGAGCGGGGGGAGGTTTGAGTTCTTC

size: few
D: .
J: TRBJ1-6
length: 15
V: TRBV4-3
CDR3: CASSQGRGESSPLHF
DNA: TGCGCCAGCAGCCAGGGTAGGGGTGAGAGTTCACCCCTCCACTTT

size: .
D: .
J: TRBJ2-1
length: 19
V: TRBV29-1
CDR3: CSVDVGLQVPQDSYNEQFF
DNA: TGCAGCGTTGACGTCGGTCTACAGGTGCCCCAGGACTCCTACAATGAGCAGTTCTTC

size: .
D: .
J: TRBJ1-6
length: 16
V: TRBV4-3
CDR3: CASSQDRGVEGSPLHF
DNA: TGCGCCAGCAGCCAAGATCGGGGTGTGGAAGGTTCACCCCTCCACTTT

size: .
D: TRBD1
J: TRBJ1-5
length: 15
V: TRBV27
CDR3: CASSLGQGGNQPQHF
DNA: TGTGCCAGCAGTTTAGGGCAGGGGGGCAATCAGCCCCAGCATTTT